This TCR beta chain was documented in a study of OX40 agonist ivuxolimab in advanced cancers. The CDR3 extends over 18 amino acids. The ends were cut back, 4 bases at V and 0 bases at J, with 16 bases in the middle. The germline gives CDR1 MNHEY, CDR2 SMNVEV (reference sequence). Assay: immunoSEQ multiplex PCR; the TCRdb copy retains only in-frame clones and omits some. The data contain about 79,000 clones, roughly 88% of them singletons. This TCR was sampled from an adult with an advanced solid tumor such as melanoma, head and neck, liver or kidney cancer. The genes are TRBV27 and TRBJ2-6; D could derive from TRBD1 or TRBD2 (6 bases each). Material: CD4+ or CD8+ T cells sorted from blood, obtained in a trial of the OX40 agonist ivuxolimab. For the CDR3, the DNA is TGTGCCAGCAGTTCCGCGGAACAGGGACTCTCTGGGGCCAACGTCCTGACTTTC. Its protein product is CASSSAEQGLSGANVLTF.